The sequence of this T cell receptor beta chain was determined in a study of T cells in Graves' hyperthyroidism and ophthalmopathy. Study-level background: Any treatment followed the collection of peripheral blood at initial diagnosis. Notes on the study in general: Onset of ophthalmopathy came a median approximately 6.8 months after the model predicted it.

This clonotype was detected only a few times. What it recognizes is unknown. Researchers amplified the TCR beta CDR3 regions from RNA transcripts. Primed by the HTBI set, a first-round RT-PCR was run on the TCR CDR3. TCRdb called the multiplex PCR reads again in MiXCR, with one record for every CDR3 protein. The table lists fewer than 750,000 distinct CDR3 sequences, roughly 15% of them singletons, with around 4.5% in the top ten. After removal of 3 bases from V and 2 bases from J, the junction contained 6 bases not matched to a gene. This CDR3 has 15 residues. Germline CDR1 SGDLS, CDR2 YYNGEE. This chain uses TRBV9 with TRBJ2-7, with 9 bases aligning to TRBD1. The source material was blood. This receptor was taken from a woman aged 40 to 55 with Graves' ophthalmopathy. CDR3 DNA: TGTGCCAGCAGCGGGGACAGGGATGAAACCTACGAGCAGTACTTC. It specifies CASSGDRDETYEQYF.